What follows are 31 T cell receptor beta chains derived from one specimen sequenced in a study of T cell responses to AZD1222 COVID-19 vaccine. The repertoire was sequenced with immunoSEQ multiplex PCR; TCRdb's copy has only in-frame clones and lacks some. The sample lists some 180,000 clones; 80% to 90% were seen once. Sequencing used peripheral blood, obtained on day 0 of AZD1222 vaccination. All receptors come from an adult in good health.

The CDR3 sequence is CASSPPGGANVLTF. The CDR3 nucleotides are TGTGCCAGCTCACCACCAGGTGGGGCCAACGTCCTGACTTTC. The chain uses TRBV18 and TRBJ2-6, with no clear D. CDR1 is KGHSH and CDR2 is LQKENI in the germline V gene. Trimming took off 0 bases at V and 3 bases at J, with 3 bases between the two ends. The CDR3 runs 14 residues.

This clone was detected only once. This sequence joins TRBV7-8 and TRBJ2-7; 10 nucleotides agree with TRBD2. This CDR3 comprises 14 residues. Germline V gives CDR1 SGHVS, CDR2 FQNEAQ. The trim removed 7 bases at V and 1 base at J, leaving 4 bases unmatched. The CDR3 region is CASNEREGSYEQYF. The DNA of the CDR3 is TGTGCCAGCAACGAGCGGGAGGGGTCCTACGAGCAGTACTTC.

V is TRBV29-1 and J is TRBJ2-1, with 10 bases lining up with TRBD2. The CDR3 sequence is 16 residues long. Germline-derived CDR1 and CDR2 are SQVTM and ANQGSEA. The V and J ends lost 6 bases and 7 bases, in that order; junction bases with no gene match: 15. In DNA form, the CDR3 reads TGCAGCGTCGCCTTACTAGCGGGGACACTCTGGAATGAGCAGTTCTTC. Its protein product is CSVALLAGTLWNEQFF.

Here the CDR3 reads CASRNREAGNTIYF. The CDR3 DNA reads TGCGCCAGCAGGAATAGGGAGGCTGGAAACACCATATATTTT. This chain uses TRBV4-1 with TRBJ1-3; D not certain. Germline values: CDR1 MGHRA, CDR2 YSYEKL. This CDR3 comprises 14 residues. V lost 6 bases and J 2 bases, leaving 11 bases between the germline ends.

V usage is TRBV7-3 and J usage is TRBJ2-1; 9 bases line up with TRBD1. From germline, CDR1 is SGHTA and CDR2 FQGTGA. The CDR3 is made up of 15 amino acids. Germline trimming cut 5 bases from V and 6 bases from J; bases unmatched to any gene: 8. The CDR3 reads CASSPTGGISNEQFF. The CDR3 region has the DNA TGTGCCAGCAGCCCGACAGGGGGAATTTCCAATGAGCAGTTCTTC.

The chain joins TRBV10-3 to TRBJ2-7, with TRBD1 identical over 12 bases. The CDR3 length is 15 residues. Trimming took 4 bases from V and 5 from J; bases not matched to a gene: 6. Germline V gene sequence: CDR1 ENHRY, CDR2 SYGVKD. The CDR3 loop reads CAISVGTGGFDEQYF. In nucleotides, the CDR3 is TGTGCCATCAGTGTTGGGACAGGGGGCTTCGACGAGCAGTACTTC.

This chain uses TRBV6-4 with TRBJ1-2, with D unresolved. This CDR3 spans 15 amino acids. Germline V gene data show CDR1 as MRHNA and CDR2 as SNTAGT. The V gene lost 0 bases and the J gene lost 4 bases, with 12 bases spanning the gap. The CDR3 loop is CASSDSSSSRYGYTF. The CDR3 nucleotides are TGTGCCAGCAGTGACTCGAGTTCATCCCGCTATGGCTACACCTTC.

This clone was seen only a few times. This chain links TRBV7-3 with TRBJ2-5; perhaps TRBD1 as D (5 bases). This CDR3 contains 16 residues. Trimming removed 2 bases from V and 5 bases from J, with 18 bases in between. Germline V gene sequence: CDR1 SGHTA, CDR2 FQGTGA. The CDR3 nucleotides are TGTGCCAGCAGCTTATGCCAAAGAGCAGGGTGGGAGACCCAGTACTTC. Protein product: CASSLCQRAGWETQYF.

The rearrangement links TRBV13 to TRBJ1-1; tentatively, D is TRBD1 (6 bases). CDR1 is PRHDT and CDR2 is FYEKMQ in the germline V gene (reference sequence). The CDR3 runs to 13 residues. The V and J ends lost 2 bases and 6 bases respectively, with 10 bases between them. The CDR3: CASSLRGLAEAFF. In nucleotides, the CDR3 is TGTGCCAGCAGCTTACGGGGGCTAGCTGAAGCTTTCTTT.

The chain employs TRBV15 and TRBJ2-1; D not resolved. With 0 bases removed from V and 4 bases from J, the gap between germline ends came to 10 bases. This CDR3 has 15 residues. CDR1 and CDR2 from the germline V gene are LNHNV and YYDKDF (reference sequence). As DNA, the CDR3 is TGTGCCACCAGCAGAGAACGGCACCTGTACAATGAGCAGTTCTTC. Protein: CATSRERHLYNEQFF. The complete variable domain, with remaining parts taken from reference TRBV15 and TRBJ2-1, reads DAMVIQNPRYQVTQFGKPVTLSCSQTLNHNVMYWYQQKSSQAPKLLFHYYDKDFNNEADTPDNFQSRRPNTSFCFLDIRSPGLGDTAMYLCATSRERHLYNEQFFGPGTRLTVL.

This rearrangement joins TRBV27 to TRBJ1-3; D call uncertain. The CDR3 has 15 residues. Per germline, CDR1 MNHEY and CDR2 SMNVEV (reference sequence). Deletions cut 9 bases from V and 2 bases from J, with 17 bases between. CDR3 residues: CARPPGSTPGNTIYF. The CDR3 DNA follows: TGTGCCAGACCCCCGGGTTCTACCCCTGGAAACACCATATATTTT.

CDR3 amino acids: CASSSRDGASGNTIYF. CDR3 in DNA: TGCGCCAGCAGCTCACGGGACGGTGCCTCTGGAAACACCATATATTTT. This chain joins TRBV5-1 and TRBJ1-3, with a weak D call TRBD1 (5 bases). The CDR3 length is 16 residues. Between the trimmed V and J ends, which lost 3 bases and 0 bases, there was a span of 13 bases. The V gene's germline CDR1 is SGHRS and CDR2 YFSETQ.

CDR3 sequence (DNA): TGTGCCAGCAGTTCCCCCCGGGAGATGGATACGCAGTATTTT. This sequence encodes CASSSPREMDTQYF. V usage is TRBV6-2 or TRBV6-3 and J usage is TRBJ2-3; D may be TRBD2 (6 bases). V lost 4 bases and J lost 6, with 14 bases in between. Germline V gene lookup returns CDR1 MNHEY and CDR2 SVGEGT. This CDR3 contains 14 residues.

The chain joins TRBV7-9 to TRBJ1-2; 8 bases are shared with TRBD1. Germline V gives CDR1 SEHNR, CDR2 FQNEAQ (reference sequence). This CDR3 is built from 12 residues. The V segment lost 4 bases and the J segment 10 bases; nucleotides outside the gene matches: 5. The CDR3 nucleotides are TGTGCCAGCAGCTCGCAGGGGGCCTCCTACACCTTC. It codes for CASSSQGASYTF.

V usage is TRBV3-1 (or the pseudogene TRBV3-2) and J usage is TRBJ2-3, with D unclear. V was shortened by 1 base and J by 5 bases, with 10 bases between the two germline ends. The CDR3 covers 14 residues. Looked up from germline, CDR1 is LGHDT and CDR2 is YNNKEL (reference sequence). The CDR3 region has the DNA TGTGCCAGCAGCCAAGGACTTATGAGAGATACGCAGTATTTT. Its protein is CASSQGLMRDTQYF.

The chain links TRBV6-1 to TRBJ1-6; D gene unclear. The CDR3 is 14 residues long. Germline loops: CDR1 MNHNS, CDR2 SASEGT. Trimming left V 0 bases short and J 6 bases short, with 6 bases between. The CDR3 sequence: CASSEAGANSPLHF. For the CDR3, the DNA is TGTGCCAGCAGTGAAGCTGGCGCTAATTCACCCCTCCACTTT.

The V and J genes are TRBV18 and TRBJ1-1, with D unclear. The CDR3 covers 13 residues. Trimming removed 3 bases from V and 2 bases from J, with 7 bases in between. Germline CDR1 reads KGHSH; CDR2 reads LQKENI. CDR3 DNA: TGTGCCAGCTCACCGCGTCTAAACACTGAAGCTTTCTTT. Translated: CASSPRLNTEAFF.

The rearrangement joins TRBV11-2 to TRBJ1-2; TRBD1 might be the D (6 bases). V lost 0 bases, J lost 0 bases, and 8 bases lay in between. Looked up from germline, CDR1 is SGHAT and CDR2 is FQNNGV. The CDR3 is 15 residues long. CDR3 residues: CASSLEGAANYGYTF. The DNA of the CDR3 is TGTGCCAGCAGCTTAGAGGGGGCTGCTAACTATGGCTACACCTTC.

The chain links TRBV29-1 to TRBJ2-6; 8 bases are a match to TRBD2. V lost 3 bases to trimming and J lost 2 bases; unmatched junction nucleotides: 9. The CDR3 has 17 amino acids. Germline values: CDR1 SQVTM, CDR2 ANQGSEA. This CDR3 is CSVDSGSTYAGANVLTF. Written as DNA, the CDR3 is TGCAGCGTTGACAGCGGGAGTACCTACGCTGGGGCCAACGTCCTGACTTTC.

The rearrangement uses TRBV19 and TRBJ1-1; D call uncertain. The CDR3 is 12 residues long. Deletions cut 6 bases from V and 1 base from J, with 6 bases between. The germline V gene has CDR1 LNHDA and CDR2 SQIVND (reference sequence). The CDR3 protein is CASSMRNTEAFF. For the CDR3, the DNA is TGTGCCAGTAGCATGAGGAACACTGAAGCTTTCTTT.

CDR3 sequence: CASSLLSTNEKLFF. In DNA, the CDR3 is TGTGCCAGCAGCTTACTCTCAACTAATGAAAAACTGTTTTTT. J is TRBJ1-4 and V is TRBV28, with D unclear. The V and J ends lost 6 bases and 0 bases respectively, with 8 bases between them. The CDR3 has 14 residues. CDR1 and CDR2 from the germline V gene are MDHEN and SYDVKM.

The gene calls are TRBV29-1 and TRBJ1-2, with 7 bases lining up with TRBD1. Germline assignment: CDR1 SQVTM and CDR2 ANQGSEA. This CDR3 comprises 12 residues. With V trimmed by 7 bases and J by 3 bases, 5 bases remained unmatched. In DNA form, the CDR3 reads TGCAGCGCCGGGACAGAGGACTATGGCTACACCTTC. Translated: CSAGTEDYGYTF.

In DNA, the CDR3 is TGTGCCAGCAGTTACTCGATGAGGAAGCTTAATGAAAAACTGTTTTTT. Residues: CASSYSMRKLNEKLFF. This chain links TRBV6-2 or TRBV6-3 with TRBJ1-4; D is unclear. Germline V gene lookup returns CDR1 MNHEY and CDR2 SVGEGT. The CDR3 spans 16 residues. The V end lost 0 bases, the J end lost 4 bases, and 12 bases lay between the germline ends.

The V gene is TRBV5-5, the J gene TRBJ2-7; no clear D. Trimming cost V 2 bases and J 4 bases, with 10 bases left between them. The CDR3 runs to 13 residues. Germline loops: CDR1 SGHKS, CDR2 YYEKEE (reference sequence). The CDR3 loop is CASSFRAQYEQYF. Here the CDR3 DNA reads TGTGCCAGCAGCTTCCGGGCTCAGTACGAGCAGTACTTC.

This sequence joins TRBV7-2 and TRBJ2-7, with D perhaps TRBD2 (6 bases). The CDR3 loop spans 15 amino acids. V was cut by 7 bases and J by 2 bases, with 18 bases left in between. Germline CDR1 is SGHTA and CDR2 is FQGNSA. The CDR3 DNA follows: TGTGCCAGCACCCAACTCGGAGGGTCCACCTACGAGCAGTACTTC. It specifies CASTQLGGSTYEQYF.

This clone has only one observation. The chain is built from TRBV5-6 and TRBJ1-3, with D uncertain. From germline, CDR1 is SGHDT and CDR2 YYEEEE. This CDR3 has 15 residues. Trimming cost V 0 bases and J 0 bases, with 7 bases left between them. The CDR3 protein is CASSLGGFSGNTIYF. CDR3 bases: TGTGCCAGCAGCTTGGGTGGCTTCTCTGGAAACACCATATATTTT.

The chain has TRBV5-8 and TRBJ1-6, with 7 bases aligning to TRBD1. Unmatched junction bases numbered 7, after V lost 3 bases and J lost 7 bases. This CDR3 is built from 15 residues. CDR1 SGHTS and CDR2 YDEGEE come from the germline V gene. The CDR3 reads CASSSGTDSNSPLHF. CDR3 bases: TGTGCCAGCAGCTCCGGGACAGACAGCAATTCACCCCTCCACTTT.

The chain combines TRBV30 with TRBJ1-2; no clear D. Trimming left V 0 bases short and J 2 bases short, with 7 bases between. The CDR3 is 13 amino acids. Per germline, CDR1 GTSNPN and CDR2 SVGIG (reference sequence). The CDR3 protein is CAWSVRANYGYTF. The CDR3 DNA is TGTGCCTGGAGTGTACGGGCCAACTATGGCTACACCTTC.

V is TRBV28 and J is TRBJ1-4; 7 bases map to TRBD1. The germline V gene has CDR1 MDHEN and CDR2 SYDVKM. The CDR3 consists of 14 residues. V trimming: 4 bases; J trimming: 5 bases; junction bases outside the gene matches: 4. The CDR3: CASSSGTENEKLFF. The DNA of the CDR3 is TGTGCCAGCAGTTCCGGGACAGAGAATGAAAAACTGTTTTTT.

The V gene is TRBV18, the J gene TRBJ2-7; perhaps TRBD2 as D (6 bases). This CDR3 has 16 residues. CDR1 and CDR2 (germline): KGHSH, LQKENI. Trimming cost V 3 bases and J 0 bases, with 15 bases left between them. CDR3 residues: CASSPSGTHSSYEQYF. Here the CDR3 DNA reads TGTGCCAGCTCACCGTCCGGGACTCATTCCTCCTACGAGCAGTACTTC. The whole variable domain, remainder taken from reference TRBV18 and TRBJ2-7, is NAGVMQNPRHLVRRRGQEARLRCSPMKGHSHVYWYRQLPEEGLKFMVYLQKENIIDESGMPKERFSAEFPKEGPSILRIQQVVRGDSAAYFCASSPSGTHSSYEQYFGPGTRLTVT.

In this sample, this clone turned up once. This rearrangement joins TRBV19 to TRBJ2-6; D is perhaps TRBD1 (6 bases). The CDR3 runs to 19 residues. CDR1 is LNHDA, CDR2 SQIVND, per germline (reference sequence). The V gene lost 0 bases and the J gene lost 0 bases, with 15 bases spanning the gap. The CDR3 DNA is TGTGCCAGTAGTATAGACCCGGACAGTAAGTACTCTGGGGCCAACGTCCTGACTTTC. This sequence encodes CASSIDPDSKYSGANVLTF.